These 17 T cell receptor beta chains were all obtained from the same sample, sequenced in a study of cytomegalovirus exposure and HLA in healthy donors. Amplification used 60 Vbeta primers and 13 Jbeta primers. The method was immunoSEQ multiplex PCR; TCRdb's version includes in-frame clones alone and lacks a portion of them. The table has some 100,000 clones, 79% seen once. Material for sequencing was PBMCs. These TCRs come from a male donor in good health and CMV-seropositive.

This chain joins TRBV5-4 and TRBJ2-5; D is unresolved. There are 15 residues in the CDR3. Trimming pared 3 bases from V and 4 bases from J, leaving 16 bases between. Looked up from germline, CDR1 is SGHNT and CDR2 is YYREEE (reference sequence). CDR3 bases: TGTGCCAGCAGCTCGAGGTCCGAGGCGGCAGAGACCCAGTACTTC. Residues: CASSSRSEAAETQYF.

J is TRBJ1-2 and V is TRBV4-1, with 10 bases matching TRBD1. J was trimmed by 1 base and V by 4 bases; bases with no gene match: 3. The CDR3 consists of 15 residues. Germline V gene sequence: CDR1 MGHRA, CDR2 YSYEKL. CDR3 in DNA: TGCGCCAGCAGCCGGGACAGGGGAGATAACTATGGCTACACCTTC. Translated, it gives CASSRDRGDNYGYTF.

This chain joins TRBV9 and TRBJ2-7; D might be TRBD2 (6 bases). The CDR3 is 14 residues long. The ends were cut back, 3 bases at V and 6 bases at J, with 16 bases in the middle. Germline CDR1 reads SGDLS; CDR2 reads YYNGEE. CDR3 protein: CASSASWRGGEQYF. CDR3 nucleotide sequence: TGTGCCAGCAGCGCCTCTTGGCGGGGAGGCGAGCAGTACTTC.

The rearrangement links TRBV7-9 to TRBJ2-5; 7 bases line up with TRBD1. Germline V gene data show CDR1 as SEHNR and CDR2 as FQNEAQ (reference sequence). J gave up 3 bases and V 5 bases, and 3 bases lay outside the gene matches. CDR3 length equals 13 residues. CDR3 nucleotide sequence: TGTGCCAGCAGCGTTGGGACAGAAGAGACCCAGTACTTC. It translates to CASSVGTEETQYF.

This chain connects TRBV11-2 to TRBJ1-2, with 7 bases fitting TRBD1. The germline V gene has CDR1 SGHAT and CDR2 FQNNGV. The CDR3 runs to 14 residues. The V segment lost 3 bases and the J segment 5 bases; nucleotides outside the gene matches: 6. The CDR3 DNA follows: TGTGCCAGCAGCTTCCCGACAGGGCTATATGGCTACACCTTC. Its protein product is CASSFPTGLYGYTF.

The V gene is TRBV30, the J gene TRBJ1-1; 7 bases are a match to TRBD1. The CDR3 is made up of 14 amino acids. With 0 bases clipped from V and 3 bases from J, the junction kept 4 bases outside the gene matches. Germline V gene lookup returns CDR1 GTSNPN and CDR2 SVGIG (reference sequence). The CDR3 loop is CAWSVLGGDTEAFF. CDR3 DNA: TGTGCCTGGAGTGTACTAGGGGGCGACACTGAAGCTTTCTTT.

The V gene is TRBV6-1, the J gene TRBJ1-6; D gene unclear. V was trimmed by 3 bases and J by 7 bases, leaving 10 bases between them. This CDR3 comprises 14 residues. CDR1 MNHNS and CDR2 SASEGT come from the germline V gene. CDR3 coding DNA: TGTGCCAGCAGTGACGAACAGATCAATTCACCCCTCCACTTT. It encodes CASSDEQINSPLHF.

This clone was observed once. This chain uses TRBV6-5 with TRBJ1-2; 10 bases fit TRBD1. Germline lookup yields CDR1 MNHEY and CDR2 SVGAGI. V dropped 2 bases and J dropped 8; count of bases not matched to a gene: 5. This CDR3 comprises 14 residues. Written as DNA, the CDR3 is TGTGCCAGCAGTTACGACAGGGGGCTAGACGGCTACACCTTC. It is translated as CASSYDRGLDGYTF.

The V call is TRBV13, the J call TRBJ1-2; D remains ambiguous. The CDR3 is 17 amino acids. Trimming removed 2 bases from V and 0 bases from J, with 16 bases in between. From germline, CDR1 is PRHDT and CDR2 FYEKMQ (reference sequence). The CDR3 nucleotides are TGTGCCAGCAGCTTACGATTTGGAGGGAACGCTAACTATGGCTACACCTTC. Amino acids: CASSLRFGGNANYGYTF.

V usage is TRBV7-8 and J usage is TRBJ2-7; 11 bases align to TRBD1. V trimming: 0 bases; J trimming: 4 bases; junction bases outside the gene matches: 5. This CDR3 is 16 amino acids long. CDR1 SGHVS and CDR2 FQNEAQ come from the germline V gene. The CDR3 DNA reads TGTGCCAGCAGCTTAGCGAGGGACAGGGGGGTTTACGAGCAGTACTTC. Its protein is CASSLARDRGVYEQYF.

The CDR3 spells CASSDIPGQGETEAFF. The DNA of the CDR3 is TGTGCCAGCAGTGACATTCCGGGACAGGGGGAAACTGAAGCTTTCTTT. The chain joins TRBV7-9 to TRBJ1-1, with 11 bases that match TRBD1. The CDR3 has 16 amino acids. With V trimmed by 6 bases and J by 5 bases, 11 bases remained unmatched. Germline V gene data show CDR1 as SEHNR and CDR2 as FQNEAQ (reference sequence).

This chain joins TRBV5-1 and TRBJ2-1; 7 nucleotides agree with TRBD2. The CDR3 runs to 15 residues. The V gene end was trimmed by 4 bases and the J gene end by 4 bases; junction bases not matched to a gene: 8. Germline loops: CDR1 SGHRS, CDR2 YFSETQ. In DNA, the CDR3 is TGCGCCAGCAGCCCCGTGGGGGGGAGATACAATGAGCAGTTCTTC. Protein: CASSPVGGRYNEQFF.

CDR3 in amino acids: CASSYYRDNSPLHF. The CDR3 bases are TGTGCCAGCAGTTACTACAGGGATAATTCACCCCTCCACTTT. The V and J genes are TRBV6-5 and TRBJ1-6, with TRBD1 as a possible D gene (6 bases). This CDR3 contains 14 residues. V lost 1 base to trimming and J lost 5 bases, with 6 bases between them. Germline CDR1 MNHEY, CDR2 SVGAGI.

The genes are TRBV30 and TRBJ1-2; D ambiguous. The CDR3 is 12 amino acids. Looked up from germline, CDR1 is GTSNPN and CDR2 is SVGIG (reference sequence). V lost 4 bases, J lost 8 bases, and 14 bases lay in between. The CDR3 sequence is CAWIRGRGGYTF. The CDR3 DNA sequence: TGTGCCTGGATTCGCGGCCGTGGAGGCTACACCTTC.

The chain is built from TRBV5-7 and TRBJ1-1; 7 bases line up with TRBD1. TRBV5-7 is marked as an open reading frame, function uncertain. V gave up 2 bases and J gave up 2 bases; unmatched junction bases: 9. The CDR3 length is 16 residues. Written as DNA, the CDR3 is TGTGCCAGCAGCTTAACTTGGGACAGAGAAAACACTGAAGCTTTCTTT. As protein: CASSLTWDRENTEAFF.

This clone was seen only once. V is TRBV2 and J is TRBJ1-6; the D is unclear. The length of the CDR3 is 13 residues. Germline CDR1 and CDR2: SNHLY and FYNNEI. Trimming removed 6 bases from V and 3 bases from J, with 6 bases in between. CDR3 bases: TGTGCCAGCAGGGAGGACTATAATTCACCCCTCCACTTT. This codes for CASREDYNSPLHF.

This sequence joins TRBV5-1 and TRBJ1-1; the match to TRBD1 covers 11 bases. The trim removed 3 bases at V and 6 bases at J, leaving 7 bases unmatched. Germline V gene sequence: CDR1 SGHRS, CDR2 YFSETQ. The CDR3 runs 15 residues. CDR3 in DNA: TGCGCCAGCAGCTGGGGACAGGGGGTAGTCTCTGAAGCTTTCTTT. It specifies CASSWGQGVVSEAFF.